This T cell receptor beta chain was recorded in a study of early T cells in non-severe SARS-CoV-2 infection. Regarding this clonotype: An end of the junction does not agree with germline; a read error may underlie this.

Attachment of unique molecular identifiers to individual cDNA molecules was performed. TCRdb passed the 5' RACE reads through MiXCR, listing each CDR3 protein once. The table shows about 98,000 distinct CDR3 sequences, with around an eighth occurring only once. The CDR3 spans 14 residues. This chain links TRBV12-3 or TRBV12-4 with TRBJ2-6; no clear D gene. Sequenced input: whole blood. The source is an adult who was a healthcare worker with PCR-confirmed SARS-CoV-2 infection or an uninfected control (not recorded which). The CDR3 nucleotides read TGTACCAGCAGTTTCGGAGCTGGGGCCAACGTCCTGACTTTC. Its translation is CTSSFGAGANVLTF.